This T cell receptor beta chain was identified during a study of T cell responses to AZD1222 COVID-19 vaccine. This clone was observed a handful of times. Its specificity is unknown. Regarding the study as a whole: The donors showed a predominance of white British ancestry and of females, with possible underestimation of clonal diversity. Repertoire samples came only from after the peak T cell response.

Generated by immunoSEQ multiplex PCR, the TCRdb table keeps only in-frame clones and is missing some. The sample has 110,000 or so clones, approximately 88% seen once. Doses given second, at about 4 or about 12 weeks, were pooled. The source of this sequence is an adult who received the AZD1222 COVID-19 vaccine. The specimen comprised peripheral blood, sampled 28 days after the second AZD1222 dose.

The CDR3 DNA reads as TGTGCCAGCAGTTTATCTTATCGGACTAGCGGGGAGAGCACAGATACGCAGTATTTT. It codes for CASSLSYRTSGESTDTQYF. This chain joins TRBV27 and TRBJ2-3; TRBD2 agrees at 12 bases. The ends lost 0 bases at V and 0 bases at J; junction bases unmatched: 7. This CDR3 region has 19 residues. Germline CDR1 MNHEY, CDR2 SMNVEV (reference sequence).